This TCR beta chain is drawn from a study of PD-1 blockade in classical Hodgkin lymphoma. Clones were read by immunoSEQ multiplex PCR, and TCRdb kept only the in-frame ones, dropping some. The sample includes tens of thousands of clones, around 84% of them seen just once. Findings of the study overall: TCR diversity in CD4+, not CD8+, cells rose significantly by C4D1. At baseline, newly diagnosed patients reportedly showed less TCR diversity than healthy donors. Exclusion covered patients beginning nivolumab under 1 year post-ASCT.

Germline V gives CDR1 SGHTA, CDR2 FQGTGA. This CDR3 comprises 16 residues. V was clipped by 5 bases and J by 2 bases; unmatched bases: 11. Comments on this clone: Its target is not known.

Relapse after autologous stem cell transplantation occurred in every patient, and brentuximab vedotin exposure varied. The specimen comprised peripheral blood mononuclear cells (PBMCs), sampled at baseline. V gene TRBV7-3 combines with J gene TRBJ1-2, with 7 nucleotides matching TRBD1. This TCR was sampled from a human donor with classical Hodgkin lymphoma. For the CDR3, the DNA is TGTGCCAGCAGCCCTACTCCACAGGGGCCAAACTATGGCTACACCTTC. Its translation is CASSPTPQGPNYGYTF.